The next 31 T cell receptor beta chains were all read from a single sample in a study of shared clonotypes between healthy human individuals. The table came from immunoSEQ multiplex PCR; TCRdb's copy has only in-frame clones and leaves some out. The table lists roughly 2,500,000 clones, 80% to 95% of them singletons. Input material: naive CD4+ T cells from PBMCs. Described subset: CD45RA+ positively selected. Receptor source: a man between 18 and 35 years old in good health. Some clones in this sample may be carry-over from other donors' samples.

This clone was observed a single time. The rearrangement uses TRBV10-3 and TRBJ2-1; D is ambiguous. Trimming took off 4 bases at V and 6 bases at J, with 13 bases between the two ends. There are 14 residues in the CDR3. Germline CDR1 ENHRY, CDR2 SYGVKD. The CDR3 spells CAISGERDANEQFF. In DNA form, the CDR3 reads TGTGCCATCAGTGGGGAACGAGACGCCAATGAGCAGTTCTTC.

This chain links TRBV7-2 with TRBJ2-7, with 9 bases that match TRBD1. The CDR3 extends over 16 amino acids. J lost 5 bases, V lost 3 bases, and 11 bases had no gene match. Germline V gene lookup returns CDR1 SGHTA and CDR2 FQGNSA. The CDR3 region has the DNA TGTGCCAGCAGCTTCGACCCCGGGACAGGGAGGAACGAGCAGTACTTC. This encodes CASSFDPGTGRNEQYF.

The DNA for the CDR3 is TGTGCCAGCTCCAGGTCGACAGGAGGAGAGACCCAGTACTTC. Translating gives CASSRSTGGETQYF. V and J are TRBV18 and TRBJ2-5, with D possibly being TRBD1 (6 bases). Germline V gene sequence: CDR1 KGHSH, CDR2 LQKENI. The V end was cut by 6 bases, the J end by 4 bases, with 15 bases between. This CDR3 has 14 amino acids.

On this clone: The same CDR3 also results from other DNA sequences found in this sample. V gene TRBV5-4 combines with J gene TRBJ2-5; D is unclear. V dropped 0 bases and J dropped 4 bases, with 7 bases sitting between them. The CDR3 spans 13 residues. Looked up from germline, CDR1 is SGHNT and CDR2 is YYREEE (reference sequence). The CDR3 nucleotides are TGTGCCAGCAGCTTGGTTGCAGGAGAGACCCAGTACTTC. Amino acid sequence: CASSLVAGETQYF.

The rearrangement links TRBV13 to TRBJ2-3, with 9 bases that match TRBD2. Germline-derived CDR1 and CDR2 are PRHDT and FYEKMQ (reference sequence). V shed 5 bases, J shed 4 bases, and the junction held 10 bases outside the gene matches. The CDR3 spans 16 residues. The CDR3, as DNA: TGTGCCAGCAGCCAAATACTAGCGGGCGTCCCAGATACGCAGTATTTT. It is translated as CASSQILAGVPDTQYF. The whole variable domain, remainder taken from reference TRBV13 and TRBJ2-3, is AAGVIQSPRHLIKEKRETATLKCYPIPRHDTVYWYQQGPGQDPQFLISFYEKMQSDKGSIPDRFSAQQFSDYHSELNMSSLELGDSALYFCASSQILAGVPDTQYFGPGTRLTVL.

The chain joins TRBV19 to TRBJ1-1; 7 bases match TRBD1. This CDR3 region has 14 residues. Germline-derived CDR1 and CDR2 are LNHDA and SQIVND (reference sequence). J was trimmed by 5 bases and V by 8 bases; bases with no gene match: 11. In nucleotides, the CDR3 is TGTGCCAGTGGAGGGGACAGACGAACGACTGAAGCTTTCTTT. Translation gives CASGGDRRTTEAFF.

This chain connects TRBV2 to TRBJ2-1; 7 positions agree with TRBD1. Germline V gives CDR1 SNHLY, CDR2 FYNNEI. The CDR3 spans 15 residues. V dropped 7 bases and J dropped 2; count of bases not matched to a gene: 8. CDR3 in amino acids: CASILTGQPYNEQFF. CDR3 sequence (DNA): TGTGCCAGCATTCTTACGGGACAGCCCTACAATGAGCAGTTCTTC.

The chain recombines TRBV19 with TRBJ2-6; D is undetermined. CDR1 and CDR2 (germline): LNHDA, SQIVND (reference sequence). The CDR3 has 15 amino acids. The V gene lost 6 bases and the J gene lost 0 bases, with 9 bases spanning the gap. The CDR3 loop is CASRPGFSGANVLTF. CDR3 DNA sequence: TGTGCCAGTAGACCAGGATTCTCTGGGGCCAACGTCCTGACTTTC.

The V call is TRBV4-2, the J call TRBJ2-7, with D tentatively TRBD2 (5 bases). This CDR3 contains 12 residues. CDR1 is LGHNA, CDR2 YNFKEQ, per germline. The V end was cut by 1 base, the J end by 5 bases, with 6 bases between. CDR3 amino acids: CASSQGGDEQYF. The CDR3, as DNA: TGTGCCAGCAGCCAAGGGGGAGACGAGCAGTACTTC.

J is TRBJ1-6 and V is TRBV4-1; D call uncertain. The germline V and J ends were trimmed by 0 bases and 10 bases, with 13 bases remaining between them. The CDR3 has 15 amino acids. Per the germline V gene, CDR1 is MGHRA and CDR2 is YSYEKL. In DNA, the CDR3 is TGCGCCAGCAGCCAAGATCGGGTCTATAGGTCACCCCTCCACTTT. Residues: CASSQDRVYRSPLHF.

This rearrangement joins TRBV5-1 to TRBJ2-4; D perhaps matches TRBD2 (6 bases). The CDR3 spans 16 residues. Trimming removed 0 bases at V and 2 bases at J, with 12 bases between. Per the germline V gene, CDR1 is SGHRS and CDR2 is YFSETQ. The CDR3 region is CASSLGPGGSKNIQYF. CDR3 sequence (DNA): TGCGCCAGCAGCTTGGGGCCCGGGGGATCCAAAAACATTCAGTACTTC.

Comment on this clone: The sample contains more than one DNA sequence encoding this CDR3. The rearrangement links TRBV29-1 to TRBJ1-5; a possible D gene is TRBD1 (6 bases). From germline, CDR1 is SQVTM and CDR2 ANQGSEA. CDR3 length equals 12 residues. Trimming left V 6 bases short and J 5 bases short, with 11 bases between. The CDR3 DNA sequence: TGCAGCGTGGGCTACAGGGATCAGCCCCAGCATTTT. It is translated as CSVGYRDQPQHF.

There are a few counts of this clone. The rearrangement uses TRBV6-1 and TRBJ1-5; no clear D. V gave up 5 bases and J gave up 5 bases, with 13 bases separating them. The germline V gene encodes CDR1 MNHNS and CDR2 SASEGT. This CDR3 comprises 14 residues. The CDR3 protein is CASSSRRSDQPQHF. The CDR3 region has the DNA TGTGCCAGCAGTAGTCGTAGGAGCGATCAGCCCCAGCATTTT.

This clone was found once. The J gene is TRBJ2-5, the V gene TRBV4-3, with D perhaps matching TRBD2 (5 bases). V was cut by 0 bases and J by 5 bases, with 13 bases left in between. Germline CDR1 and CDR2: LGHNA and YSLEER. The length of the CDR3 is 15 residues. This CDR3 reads CASSQDPGMWETQYF. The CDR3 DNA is TGCGCCAGCAGCCAAGATCCGGGGATGTGGGAGACCCAGTACTTC.

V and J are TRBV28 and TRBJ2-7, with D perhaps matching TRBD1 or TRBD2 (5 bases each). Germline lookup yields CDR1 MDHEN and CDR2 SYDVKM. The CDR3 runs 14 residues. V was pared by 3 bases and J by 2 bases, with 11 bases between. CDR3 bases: TGTGCCAGCAGTTTCGCTGGGACCCCCTACGAGCAGTACTTC. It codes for CASSFAGTPYEQYF.

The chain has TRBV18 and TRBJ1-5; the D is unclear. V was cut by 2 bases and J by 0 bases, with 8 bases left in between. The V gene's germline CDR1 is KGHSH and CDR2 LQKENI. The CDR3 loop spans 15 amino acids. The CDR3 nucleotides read TGTGCCAGCTCACCAGGTCCCAATAGCAATCAGCCCCAGCATTTT. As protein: CASSPGPNSNQPQHF.

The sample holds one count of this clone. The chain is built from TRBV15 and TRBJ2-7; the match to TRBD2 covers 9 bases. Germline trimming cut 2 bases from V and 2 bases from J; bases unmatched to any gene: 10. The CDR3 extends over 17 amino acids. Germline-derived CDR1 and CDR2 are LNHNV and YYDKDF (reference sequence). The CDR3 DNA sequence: TGTGCCACCAGCAGAAGGAAAGCTAGCGGGATAACCTACGAGCAGTACTTC. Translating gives CATSRRKASGITYEQYF.

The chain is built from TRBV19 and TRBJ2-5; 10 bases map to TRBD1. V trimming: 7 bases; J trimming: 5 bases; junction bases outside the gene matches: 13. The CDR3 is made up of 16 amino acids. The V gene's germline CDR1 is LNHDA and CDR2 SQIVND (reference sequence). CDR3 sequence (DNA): TGTGCCAGTACCCCAACCCCGACAGGGGGCTACGAGACCCAGTACTTC. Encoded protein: CASTPTPTGGYETQYF.

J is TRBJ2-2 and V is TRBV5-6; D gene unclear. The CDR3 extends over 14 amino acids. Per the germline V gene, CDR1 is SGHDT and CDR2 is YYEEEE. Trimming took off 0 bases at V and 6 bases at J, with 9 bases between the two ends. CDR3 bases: TGTGCCAGCAGCTTGGTGGGGTACGCCGGGGAGCTGTTTTTT. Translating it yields CASSLVGYAGELFF.

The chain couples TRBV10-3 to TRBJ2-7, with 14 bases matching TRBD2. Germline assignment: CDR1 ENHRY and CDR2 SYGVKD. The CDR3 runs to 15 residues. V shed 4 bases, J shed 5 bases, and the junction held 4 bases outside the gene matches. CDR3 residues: CAISGLAGGPDEQYF. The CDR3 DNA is TGTGCCATCAGTGGACTAGCGGGAGGGCCGGACGAGCAGTACTTC.

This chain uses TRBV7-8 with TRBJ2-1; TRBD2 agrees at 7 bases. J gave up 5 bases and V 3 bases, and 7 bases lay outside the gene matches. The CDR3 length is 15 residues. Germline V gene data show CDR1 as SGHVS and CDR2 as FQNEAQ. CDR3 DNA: TGTGCCAGCAGCTTCCGCGGGAGTCTCGACAATGAGCAGTTCTTC. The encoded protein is CASSFRGSLDNEQFF.

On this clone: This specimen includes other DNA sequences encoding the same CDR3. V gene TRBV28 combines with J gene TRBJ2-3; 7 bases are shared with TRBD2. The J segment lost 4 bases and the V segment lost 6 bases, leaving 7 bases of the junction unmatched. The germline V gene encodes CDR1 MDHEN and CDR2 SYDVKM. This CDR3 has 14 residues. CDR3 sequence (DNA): TGTGCCAGCAGCCCCCCCCGGGGGGCAGATACGCAGTATTTT. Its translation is CASSPPRGADTQYF.

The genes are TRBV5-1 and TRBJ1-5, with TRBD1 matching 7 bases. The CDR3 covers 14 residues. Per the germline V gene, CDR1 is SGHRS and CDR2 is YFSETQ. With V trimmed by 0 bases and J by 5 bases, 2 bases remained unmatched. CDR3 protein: CASSLGDRDQPQHF. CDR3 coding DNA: TGCGCCAGCAGCTTGGGGGACAGAGATCAGCCCCAGCATTTT.

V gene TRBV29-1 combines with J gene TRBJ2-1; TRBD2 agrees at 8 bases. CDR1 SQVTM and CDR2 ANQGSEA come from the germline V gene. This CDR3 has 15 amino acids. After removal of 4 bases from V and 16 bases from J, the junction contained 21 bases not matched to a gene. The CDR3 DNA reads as TGCAGCGTTGGATTACGACTAGCGCCCCGTAATGAGCTTTTCTTC. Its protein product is CSVGLRLAPRNELFF.

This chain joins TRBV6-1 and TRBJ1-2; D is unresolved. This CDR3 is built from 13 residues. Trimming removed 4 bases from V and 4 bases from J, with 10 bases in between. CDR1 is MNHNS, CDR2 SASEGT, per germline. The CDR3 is CASSVEGAYGYTF. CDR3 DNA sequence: TGTGCCAGCAGTGTCGAAGGTGCCTATGGCTACACCTTC.

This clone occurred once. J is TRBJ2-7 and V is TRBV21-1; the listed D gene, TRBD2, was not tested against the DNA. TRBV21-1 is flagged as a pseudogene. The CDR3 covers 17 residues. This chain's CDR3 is CASSLRLGASGPYEQYF. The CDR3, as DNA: TGTGCCAGCAGCCTAAGACTGGGGGCTAGCGGACCCTACGAGCAGTACTTC.

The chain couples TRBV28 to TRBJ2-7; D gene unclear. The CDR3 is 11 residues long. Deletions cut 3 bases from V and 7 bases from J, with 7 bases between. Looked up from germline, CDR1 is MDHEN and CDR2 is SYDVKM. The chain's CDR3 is CASSLAWEQYF. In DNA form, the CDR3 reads TGTGCCAGCAGTTTGGCGTGGGAGCAGTACTTC.

CDR3 loop: CATRQGEGTEAFF. CDR3 sequence (DNA): TGTGCCACCCGACAGGGGGAAGGAACTGAAGCTTTCTTT. V gene TRBV25-1 combines with J gene TRBJ1-1; TRBD1 agrees at 9 bases. The CDR3 loop spans 13 amino acids. Germline CDR1 MGHDK, CDR2 SYGVNS. Trimming removed 10 bases from V and 5 bases from J; junction bases left unmatched: 8.

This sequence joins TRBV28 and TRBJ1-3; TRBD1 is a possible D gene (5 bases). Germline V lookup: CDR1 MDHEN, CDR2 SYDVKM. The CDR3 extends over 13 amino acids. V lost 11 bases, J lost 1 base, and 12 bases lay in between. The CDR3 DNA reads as TGTGCCGCAGAAGGGGTTTCTGGAAACACCATATATTTT. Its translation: CAAEGVSGNTIYF.

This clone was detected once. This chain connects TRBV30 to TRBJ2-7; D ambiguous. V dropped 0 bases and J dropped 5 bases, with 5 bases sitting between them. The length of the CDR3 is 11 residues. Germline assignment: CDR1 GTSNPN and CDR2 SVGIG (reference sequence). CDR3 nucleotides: TGTGCCTGGAGTGTACTCCACGAGCAGTACTTC. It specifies CAWSVLHEQYF.

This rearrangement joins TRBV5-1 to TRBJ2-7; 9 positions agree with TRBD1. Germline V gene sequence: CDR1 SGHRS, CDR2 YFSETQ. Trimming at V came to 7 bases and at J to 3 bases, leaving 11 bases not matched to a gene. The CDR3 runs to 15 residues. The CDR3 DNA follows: TGCGCCAGCGCCTTATTTGGGGACAGGGACTACGAGCAGTACTTC. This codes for CASALFGDRDYEQYF.